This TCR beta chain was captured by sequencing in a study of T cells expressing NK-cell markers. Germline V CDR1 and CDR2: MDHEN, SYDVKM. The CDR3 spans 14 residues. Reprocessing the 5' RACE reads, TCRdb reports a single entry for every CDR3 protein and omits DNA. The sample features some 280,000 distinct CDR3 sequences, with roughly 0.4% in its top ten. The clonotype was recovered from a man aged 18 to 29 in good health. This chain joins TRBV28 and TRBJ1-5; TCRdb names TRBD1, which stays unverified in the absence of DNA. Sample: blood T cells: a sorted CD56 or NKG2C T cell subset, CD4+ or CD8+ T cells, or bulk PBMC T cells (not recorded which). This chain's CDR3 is CASSFGQINQPQHF. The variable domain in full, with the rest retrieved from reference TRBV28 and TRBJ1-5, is DVKVTQSSRYLVKRTGEKVFLECVQDMDHENMFWYRQDPGLGLRLIYFSYDVKMKEKGDIPEGYSVSREKKERFSLILESASTNQTSMYLCASSFGQINQPQHFGDGTRLSIL.